The rows below give T cell receptor beta chains drawn from one sample of a study of blood T cell repertoires in COVID-19. TCRdb's table, derived via immunoSEQ multiplex PCR, lists solely in-frame clones and lacks some. The sample has about 160,000 clones, around 80% seen once; the top ten hold about 3.4%. Sequenced sample: PBMCs or T cells enriched from blood (not recorded which). These receptors all stem from a woman aged 60 to 75 who had recovered from COVID-19. CDR3s include the opening cysteine and the closing phenylalanine or tryptophan. Size tells how often a clone was seen (once, few, many) or the class of an expanded clone, and some rows leave it out.

V	size	J	CDR3
TRBV2	-	TRBJ1-2	CASRGPSYGYTF
TRBV2	-	TRBJ1-2	CASIKEPGVPGYTF
TRBV2	-	TRBJ1-1	CASSEAGGTGSLEAFF
TRBV9	-	TRBJ2-7	CASSVVPGAYEQYF
TRBV20-1	few	TRBJ2-6	CSASRSGANVLTF
TRBV4-1	-	TRBJ1-5	CASSQGRRDRGHNSNQPQHF
TRBV2	-	TRBJ2-6	CASRRRGGVSGANVLTF
TRBV7-2	-	TRBJ2-3	CASSSPWTSGGARTDTQYF
TRBV5-8	-	TRBJ2-1	CASSSRQEQFF
TRBV3-1/TRBV3-2	-	TRBJ2-7	CASSPTPQGLGEQYF
TRBV6-4	-	TRBJ1-2	CASSEGDSRGYGYTF
TRBV5-6	-	TRBJ1-4	CASSSRDRGVTNEKLFF
TRBV2	-	TRBJ1-2	CASSAVGTGGDYGYTF